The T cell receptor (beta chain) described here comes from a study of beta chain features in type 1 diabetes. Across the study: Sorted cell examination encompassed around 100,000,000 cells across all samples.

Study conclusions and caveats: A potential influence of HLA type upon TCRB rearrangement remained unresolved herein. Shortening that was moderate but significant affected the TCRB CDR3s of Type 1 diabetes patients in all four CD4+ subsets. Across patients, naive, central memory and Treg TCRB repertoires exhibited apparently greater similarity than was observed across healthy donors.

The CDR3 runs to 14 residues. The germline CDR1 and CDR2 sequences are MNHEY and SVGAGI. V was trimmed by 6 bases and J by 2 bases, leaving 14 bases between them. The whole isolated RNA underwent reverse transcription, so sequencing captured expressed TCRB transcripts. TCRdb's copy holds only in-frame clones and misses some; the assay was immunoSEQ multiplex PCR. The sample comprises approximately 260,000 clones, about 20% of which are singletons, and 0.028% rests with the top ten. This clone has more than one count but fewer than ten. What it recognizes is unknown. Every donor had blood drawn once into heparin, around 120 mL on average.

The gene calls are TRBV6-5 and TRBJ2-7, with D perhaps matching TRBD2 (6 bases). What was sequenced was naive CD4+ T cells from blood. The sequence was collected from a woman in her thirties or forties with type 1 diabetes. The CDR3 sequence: CASRRRRVTYEQYF. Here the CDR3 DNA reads TGTGCCAGCAGGCGCAGGAGGGTGACCTACGAGCAGTACTTC.